This TCR beta chain was observed in a study of blood T cells in healthy people across ages. Whole-study findings and limits: It was the long-lived donors that had more naive CD4+ cells and higher diversity than aged donors.

Germline V CDR1 and CDR2: MNHNY, SVGAGI (reference sequence). V trimming: 8 bases; J trimming: 0 bases; junction bases outside the gene matches: 9. The CDR3 loop spans 15 amino acids. Together with a sample-barcoded 5' primer, a J-beta primer mix was included in a second PCR lasting roughly 6 to 12 cycles. A single record per CDR3 protein comes from TCRdb applying MiXCR to the 5' RACE reads. The table shows 1 million or so distinct CDR3 sequences, with roughly 45% occurring only once. Each donor was a healthy Caucasian individual from Russia, aged 6 to 90. Details on this clonotype: Its matching antigen is unknown.

The chain employs TRBV6-6 and TRBJ1-1, with 7 bases lining up with TRBD1. Sequenced input: blood. The receptor comes from a woman in her sixties or seventies in good health. The CDR3 sequence: CASEGTEKMNTEAFF. CDR3 DNA sequence: TGTGCCAGCGAAGGGACAGAAAAAATGAACACTGAAGCTTTCTTT.